A selection of T cell receptor beta chains follows, all from one sample in a study of T cell repertoires in cytomegalovirus infection. TCRdb itself ran the reads through MiXCR, one entry per CDR3 protein. The table has approximately 500,000 distinct CDR3 sequences, around 11% seen once; the top ten hold roughly 10%. The sequenced sample was PBMCs. All receptors derive from a human donor in good health (CMV status not recorded). Some clones in this sample may be carry-over from other donors' samples. Each CDR3 is given with its conserved first and last residue.

v_gene: TRBV28
j_gene: TRBJ1-6
CDR3aa: CASSFFLTGFNSPLHF

v_gene: TRBV27
j_gene: TRBJ1-2
CDR3aa: CASRTPEGNYGYTF

v_gene: TRBV7-2
j_gene: TRBJ2-7
CDR3aa: CASSSRTSSYEQYF

v_gene: TRBV23-1
j_gene: TRBJ2-3
CDR3aa: CASSQAEGSQYF

v_gene: TRBV10-3
j_gene: TRBJ2-7
CDR3aa: CAISSQDSRHEQYF

v_gene: TRBV28
j_gene: TRBJ1-4
CDR3aa: CASSSIQGSNEKLFF

v_gene: TRBV7-9
j_gene: TRBJ2-3
CDR3aa: CASSSAYTSTDTQYF

v_gene: TRBV10-3
j_gene: TRBJ1-5
CDR3aa: CAISDPLWTGEDGNQPQHF

v_gene: TRBV4-1
j_gene: TRBJ2-3
CDR3aa: CASSQGGSSTDTQYF

v_gene: TRBV12-3/TRBV12-4
j_gene: TRBJ2-1
CDR3aa: CASSSPKYEQFF

v_gene: TRBV12-3/TRBV12-4
j_gene: TRBJ1-3
CDR3aa: CASSPLRSGNTIYF

v_gene: TRBV20-1
j_gene: TRBJ2-3
CDR3aa: CSRSGPTDTQYF

v_gene: TRBV19
j_gene: TRBJ2-2
CDR3aa: CAMSRGLNTGELFF

v_gene: TRBV5-4
j_gene: TRBJ2-7
CDR3aa: CASSHLAGGSHEQYF

v_gene: TRBV11-2
j_gene: TRBJ2-7
CDR3aa: CASSSGQGTIKVYEQYF

v_gene: TRBV28
j_gene: TRBJ2-3
CDR3aa: CASSRQQISRTDTQYF

v_gene: TRBV24-1
j_gene: TRBJ2-1
CDR3aa: CATSGTKQESDEQFF

v_gene: TRBV5-1
j_gene: TRBJ2-7
CDR3aa: CASSLRGRSSYEQYF

v_gene: TRBV14
j_gene: TRBJ2-1
CDR3aa: CASSLPRIAGGNEQFF

v_gene: TRBV2
j_gene: TRBJ2-4
CDR3aa: CASSQVAKNIQYF

v_gene: TRBV10-3
j_gene: TRBJ1-5
CDR3aa: CAISEGGQGNQPQHF

v_gene: TRBV5-4
j_gene: TRBJ2-6
CDR3aa: CASSRGLAGVSGANVLTF

v_gene: TRBV24-1
j_gene: TRBJ2-3
CDR3aa: CATSDLLGDTQYF

v_gene: TRBV5-6
j_gene: TRBJ2-5
CDR3aa: CASSLRNGETQYF

v_gene: TRBV7-8
j_gene: TRBJ2-6
CDR3aa: CASSLVSGQLISGANVLTF

v_gene: TRBV5-1
j_gene: TRBJ1-1
CDR3aa: CASSLVYGQGGTEAFF

v_gene: TRBV6-2/TRBV6-3
j_gene: TRBJ2-5
CDR3aa: CASSGVGETQYF

v_gene: TRBV5-6
j_gene: TRBJ1-1
CDR3aa: CASSRGQANPGGFF

v_gene: TRBV4-2
j_gene: TRBJ2-1
CDR3aa: CASSQEIGPGLPYNEQFF

v_gene: TRBV6-6
j_gene: TRBJ2-3
CDR3aa: CASSPTLSSTDTQYF

v_gene: TRBV5-6
j_gene: TRBJ1-2
CDR3aa: CASSLGVDPRGYTF

v_gene: TRBV7-7
j_gene: TRBJ2-5
CDR3aa: CASSLAGGNETQYF

v_gene: TRBV5-1
j_gene: TRBJ2-6
CDR3aa: CASSPGEPYSGANVLTF

v_gene: TRBV20-1
j_gene: TRBJ1-5
CDR3aa: CSEQTGFNQPQHF

v_gene: TRBV6-2/TRBV6-3
j_gene: TRBJ2-1
CDR3aa: CASRLGLVAFF

v_gene: TRBV12-3/TRBV12-4
j_gene: TRBJ1-1
CDR3aa: CASSLGYGGGHTEAFF

v_gene: TRBV12-3/TRBV12-4
j_gene: TRBJ2-2
CDR3aa: CASRPGMELAGWGGELFF